The clone carrying this T cell receptor (beta chain) has more than one count but fewer than ten. Its cognate antigen is unknown. This specimen belongs to a study of naive and memory T cell subsets. The beta constant-region primer was an equimolar mix of two oligonucleotides covering TRBC1 and TRBC2. TCRdb analysed the UMI-ligation and nested PCR reads with MiXCR anew, one entry per CDR3 protein. The sample records 70,000 to 95,000 distinct CDR3 sequences, around 7% being singletons. Whole-study results and caveats: The power law exponent of TCR abundance differed between naive and memory cells. No ground truth validated the naive and memory repertoire findings.

The CDR3 length is 12 residues. Germline CDR1 and CDR2: MNHEY and SMNVEV (reference sequence). Trimming shortened V by 1 base and J by 6 bases, and 7 bases separated the two germline ends. After the first PCR, alpha and beta chain libraries were processed separately. Cells stained for CD3, CD4, CD8, CD45RA and CD27 were sorted into four subsets. The sequenced sample consisted of central memory CD4+ T cells from blood. V usage is TRBV27 and J usage is TRBJ2-7; D remains unclear. The receptor was isolated from a human donor in good health. CDR3 DNA sequence: TGTGCCAGCAGTTTATTGTATGGCGAGCAGTACTTC. This gives the protein CASSLLYGEQYF.